This passage covers 17 T cell receptor beta chains from one sample sequenced in a study of blood T cells in healthy people across ages. Using a J-beta primer mix together with a sample-barcoded 5' primer, a second PCR was run for roughly 7 to 11 cycles. TCRdb independently ran MiXCR on the 5' RACE reads; one entry per CDR3 protein. The sample has 1.2 million to 1.5 million distinct CDR3 sequences, around 55% seen once. Sequencing used blood. The source is a man aged 18 to 35 in good health.

The J gene is TRBJ1-1, the V gene TRBV12-3 or TRBV12-4; D might be TRBD1 (6 bases). This CDR3 region has 12 residues. The germline V and J ends were trimmed by 8 bases and 8 bases, with 15 bases remaining between them. CDR3 in amino acids: CASGLDRAEAFF. The CDR3 coding sequence is TGTGCCAGCGGACTGGACAGAGCAGAAGCTTTCTTT.

CDR3 protein: CASSLVAGGGNNEQFF. Written as DNA, the CDR3 is TGCGCCAGCAGCTTGGTAGCGGGAGGAGGGAACAATGAGCAGTTCTTC. The chain recombines TRBV5-1 with TRBJ2-1; 10 bases agree with TRBD2. Per the germline V gene, CDR1 is SGHRS and CDR2 is YFSETQ. The CDR3 covers 16 residues. V lost 0 bases, J lost 5 bases, and 5 bases stayed unmatched.

This rearrangement joins TRBV28 to TRBJ2-1; 13 bases are a match to TRBD2. There are 16 residues in the CDR3. J was trimmed by 4 bases and V by 2 bases; bases with no gene match: 2. Germline V gene lookup returns CDR1 MDHEN and CDR2 SYDVKM. The CDR3 region has the DNA TGTGCCAGCAGTTTAGGGACTAGCGGGATGTACAATGAGCAGTTCTTC. As protein: CASSLGTSGMYNEQFF.

This clonotype came up many times. V is TRBV5-1 and J is TRBJ2-7; TRBD1 matches at 7 bases. Trimming at V came to 1 base and at J to 3 bases, leaving 4 bases not matched to a gene. Per germline, CDR1 SGHRS and CDR2 YFSETQ. The CDR3 is 14 residues long. For the CDR3, the DNA is TGCGCCAGCAGCTTGAGGACAGGCCACTACGAGCAGTACTTC. It yields the protein CASSLRTGHYEQYF.

The chain carries TRBV2 and TRBJ2-7; 13 positions match TRBD2. TRBJ2-5 matches the DNA end more closely, so the J call is doubtful. The CDR3 runs 17 residues. Germline V lookup: CDR1 SNHLY, CDR2 FYNNEI. CDR3 sequence (DNA): TGTGCCAGCAGTGACCCGAAGGGACTAGCGGGGCAGGAGACCCAGTACTTC. Translating gives CASSDPKGLAGQETQYF.

V usage is TRBV6-6 and J usage is TRBJ1-1; perhaps TRBD1 as D (5 bases). There are 15 residues in the CDR3. The germline V and J ends were trimmed by 4 bases and 1 base, with 13 bases remaining between them. The V gene's germline CDR1 is MNHNY and CDR2 SVGAGI (reference sequence). The CDR3 DNA is TGTGCCAGCAGTTGGGAACGGGGCAGGAACACTGAAGCTTTCTTT. It yields the protein CASSWERGRNTEAFF.

The rearrangement uses TRBV19 and TRBJ2-7, with 9 bases that match TRBD1. V gave up 4 bases and J gave up 3 bases; unmatched junction bases: 7. Germline V CDR1 and CDR2: LNHDA, SQIVND (reference sequence). There are 15 residues in the CDR3. The CDR3 DNA sequence: TGTGCCAGTAGTAAAACCGGGACAGGGATCTACGAGCAGTACTTC. As protein: CASSKTGTGIYEQYF.

The chain uses TRBV29-1 and TRBJ2-7, with TRBD2 identical over 12 bases. The end of the DNA fits TRBJ2-5 better, so the J call may be wrong. The CDR3 is 14 residues long. Germline assignment: CDR1 SQVTM and CDR2 ANQGSEA. The CDR3 DNA follows: TGCAGCGTTGGGGGGACTAGCGGGTATGGGACCCAGTACTTC. This sequence encodes CSVGGTSGYGTQYF.

The V and J genes are TRBV6-6 and TRBJ2-1, with D tentatively TRBD1 (6 bases). This CDR3 spans 15 amino acids. The V end lost 6 bases, the J end lost 0 bases, and 12 bases lay between the germline ends. Germline values: CDR1 MNHNY, CDR2 SVGAGI (reference sequence). CDR3 sequence: CASRETGDSYNEQFF. The CDR3 DNA reads as TGTGCCAGCAGGGAGACAGGCGACTCCTACAATGAGCAGTTCTTC.

This chain connects TRBV6-2 or TRBV6-3 to TRBJ2-3, with no clear D. Trimming took 7 bases from V and 0 from J, leaving 14 bases between them. This CDR3 is 15 amino acids long. Germline CDR1 and CDR2: MNHEY and SVGEGT. In nucleotides, the CDR3 is TGTGCCAGCAAGTCGGAGCGATATAGCACAGATACGCAGTATTTT. As protein: CASKSERYSTDTQYF.

The genes are TRBV29-1 and TRBJ2-7, with D perhaps matching TRBD1 (6 bases). Per the germline V gene, CDR1 is SQVTM and CDR2 is ANQGSEA. The CDR3 has 16 residues. V shed 6 bases and J shed 4 bases, with 25 bases lying between them. CDR3 loop: CSVKSGTINPEYEQYF. The CDR3 nucleotides are TGCAGCGTGAAATCCGGGACAATTAACCCCGAATACGAGCAGTACTTC.

The CDR3 DNA follows: TGTGCCACCAGCAGAGATATCTTGAACGAGCAGTACTTC. Its translation is CATSRDILNEQYF. The chain is built from TRBV15 and TRBJ2-7; no clear D gene. The CDR3 consists of 13 residues. Per the germline V gene, CDR1 is LNHNV and CDR2 is YYDKDF (reference sequence). Trimming pared 0 bases from V and 5 bases from J, leaving 8 bases between.

The chain recombines TRBV24-1 with TRBJ2-3, with 11 bases fitting TRBD2. Germline V gives CDR1 KGHDR, CDR2 SFDVKD. J gave up 2 bases and V 4 bases, and 4 bases lay outside the gene matches. The CDR3 runs to 16 residues. The DNA of the CDR3 is TGTGCCACCAGTGACCGACTAGCGGGATTCACAGATACGCAGTATTTT. Amino acids: CATSDRLAGFTDTQYF.

In this sample, this clonotype turned up a few times. The chain combines TRBV7-2 with TRBJ2-1; TRBD2 matches 13 bases. The germline gives CDR1 SGHTA, CDR2 FQGNSA. The CDR3 length is 16 residues. With 5 bases clipped from V and 5 bases from J, the junction kept 6 bases outside the gene matches. For the CDR3, the DNA is TGTGCCAGCAGCCCCCTGGGACTAGCGGGGAACAATGAGCAGTTCTTC. It encodes CASSPLGLAGNNEQFF.

This clonotype was seen more than once but under ten times. V is TRBV7-2 and J is TRBJ2-1; D may be TRBD1 or TRBD2 (7 bases each). Trimming took 4 bases from V and 6 from J, leaving 16 bases between them. The CDR3 spans 15 residues. Germline V gene lookup returns CDR1 SGHTA and CDR2 FQGNSA. CDR3 bases: TGTGCCAGCAGCTCTAAGACAGGGAGGGCCAATGAGCAGTTCTTC. Translating it yields CASSSKTGRANEQFF. The variable domain in full, completed from reference TRBV7-2 and TRBJ2-1, reads GAGVSQSPSNKVTEKGKDVELRCDPISGHTALYWYRQSLGQGLEFLIYFQGNSAPDKSGLPSDRFSAERTGGSVSTLTIQRTQQEDSAVYLCASSSKTGRANEQFFGPGTRLTVL.

As for this clonotype: One junction end disagrees with the germline gene, perhaps due to a read error. The V call is TRBV20-1, the J call TRBJ1-2; D is ambiguous. The CDR3 covers 10 residues. Per the germline V gene, CDR1 is DFQATT and CDR2 is SNEGSKA (reference sequence). CDR3 nucleotide sequence: TGTAGTGCCAACTATAATGGCTACACCTTC. Translating it yields CSANYNGYTF.

This clonotype was recorded only once. The chain uses TRBV28 and TRBJ1-1, with D possibly TRBD1 on 5 matching bases. Trimming cost V 1 base and J 5 bases, with 14 bases left between them. Germline CDR1 and CDR2: MDHEN and SYDVKM. CDR3 length: 15 residues. The CDR3 loop reads CASSLFRGTWTEAFF. Here the CDR3 DNA reads TGTGCCAGCAGTTTATTTCGGGGCACGTGGACTGAAGCTTTCTTT.